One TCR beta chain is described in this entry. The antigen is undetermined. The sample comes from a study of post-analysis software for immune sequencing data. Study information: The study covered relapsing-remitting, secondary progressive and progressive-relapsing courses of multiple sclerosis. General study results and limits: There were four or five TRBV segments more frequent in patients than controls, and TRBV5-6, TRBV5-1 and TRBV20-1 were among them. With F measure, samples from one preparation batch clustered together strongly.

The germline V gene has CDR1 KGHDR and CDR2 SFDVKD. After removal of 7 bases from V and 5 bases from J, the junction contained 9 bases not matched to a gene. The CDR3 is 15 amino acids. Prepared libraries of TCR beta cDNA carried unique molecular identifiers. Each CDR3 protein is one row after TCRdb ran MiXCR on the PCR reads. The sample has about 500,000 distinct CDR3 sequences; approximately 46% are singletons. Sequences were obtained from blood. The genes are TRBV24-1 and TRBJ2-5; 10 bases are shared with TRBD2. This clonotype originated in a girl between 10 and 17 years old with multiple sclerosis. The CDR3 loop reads CATSEPGLAFETQYF. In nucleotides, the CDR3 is TGTGCCACCAGCGAGCCGGGACTAGCGTTTGAGACCCAGTACTTC.